This TCR beta chain was captured in a study of blood T cell repertoires in COVID-19. Study overall: The United States, Italy and Spain were the sources of the acute and convalescent COVID-19 samples.

Generated by immunoSEQ multiplex PCR, the TCRdb table keeps only in-frame clones and is missing some. Seen here are approximately 340,000 clones, over 80% observed once, and the top ten hold around 9.9%. With 4 bases clipped from V and 3 bases from J, the junction kept 7 bases outside the gene matches. This CDR3 is built from 15 residues. Looked up from germline, CDR1 is PRHDT and CDR2 is FYEKMQ (reference sequence). Sequenced sample: peripheral blood. The chain employs TRBV13 and TRBJ1-1; 8 bases align to TRBD1. The TCR comes from a man aged 30 to 45 with COVID-19, enrolled during active disease. CDR3 bases: TGTGCCAGCAGCTCGTGGACAGGGTTCTACACTGAAGCTTTCTTT. This sequence encodes CASSSWTGFYTEAFF.